The T cell receptor beta chain described here comes from a study of T cells in Graves' hyperthyroidism and ophthalmopathy. Amplified TCR beta CDR3 regions came from RNA transcripts. The study used the HTBI primer set for a first-round RT-PCR of the TCR CDR3. TCRdb ran MiXCR on the multiplex PCR reads and lists one entry per CDR3 protein. Among hundreds of thousands of distinct CDR3 sequences listed, over 35% were seen once. Clinicians diagnosed patients from clinical symptoms, serum thyroxine and TRAb, thyroid ultrasound and orbital computed tomography. The V end lost 4 bases, the J end lost 6 bases, and 9 bases lay between the germline ends. The CDR3 is made up of 11 amino acids. CDR1 SQVTM and CDR2 ANQGSEA come from the germline V gene. In the case of this clonotype: Its antigen is currently unknown.

Study-level findings and limits: Within blood appeared most thyroid clonotypes that had expanded above 0.001.

V is TRBV29-1 and J is TRBJ1-2; D ambiguous. Sequenced sample: blood. This receptor was taken from a man in his late teens or twenties with Graves' hyperthyroidism. CDR3 protein: CSVAGLDGYTF. CDR3 nucleotides: TGCAGCGTTGCCGGACTAGATGGCTACACCTTC.